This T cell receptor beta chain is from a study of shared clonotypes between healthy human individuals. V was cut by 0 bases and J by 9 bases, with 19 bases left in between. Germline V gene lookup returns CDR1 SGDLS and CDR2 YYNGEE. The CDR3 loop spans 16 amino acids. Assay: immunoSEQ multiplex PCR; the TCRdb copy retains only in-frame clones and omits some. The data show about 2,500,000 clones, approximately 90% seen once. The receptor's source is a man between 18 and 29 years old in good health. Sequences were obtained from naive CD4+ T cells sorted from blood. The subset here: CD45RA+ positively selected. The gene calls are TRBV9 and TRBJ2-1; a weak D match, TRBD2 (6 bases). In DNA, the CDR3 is TGTGCCAGCAGCGTAGAGAGGACAATAAAGGGAGGTGAGCAGTTCTTC. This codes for CASSVERTIKGGEQFF.